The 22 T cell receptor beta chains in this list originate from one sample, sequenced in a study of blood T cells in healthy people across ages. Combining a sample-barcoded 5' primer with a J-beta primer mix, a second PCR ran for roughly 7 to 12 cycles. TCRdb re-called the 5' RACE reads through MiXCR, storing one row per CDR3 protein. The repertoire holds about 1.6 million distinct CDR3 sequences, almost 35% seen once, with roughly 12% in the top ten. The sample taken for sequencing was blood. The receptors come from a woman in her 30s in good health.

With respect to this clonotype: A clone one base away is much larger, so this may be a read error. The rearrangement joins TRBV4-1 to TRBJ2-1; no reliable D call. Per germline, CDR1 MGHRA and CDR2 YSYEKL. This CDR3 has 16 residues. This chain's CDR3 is CANSQGVLKSYNEQFF. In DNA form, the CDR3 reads TGCGCCAACAGCCAAGGCGTGCTGAAATCCTACAATGAGCAGTTCTTC.

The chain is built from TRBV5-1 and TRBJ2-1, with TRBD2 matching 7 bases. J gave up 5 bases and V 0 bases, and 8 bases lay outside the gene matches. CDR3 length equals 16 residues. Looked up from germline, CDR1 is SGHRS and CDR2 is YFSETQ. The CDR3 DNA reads TGCGCCAGCAGCTTGGCCGGCGGGGGTGTTCACAATGAGCAGTTCTTC. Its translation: CASSLAGGGVHNEQFF.

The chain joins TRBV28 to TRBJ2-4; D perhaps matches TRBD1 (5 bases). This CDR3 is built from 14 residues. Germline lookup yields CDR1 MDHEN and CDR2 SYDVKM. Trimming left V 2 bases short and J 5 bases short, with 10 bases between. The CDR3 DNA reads TGTGCCAGCAGTTTAAGCAGGGCTCAAAACATTCAGTACTTC. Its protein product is CASSLSRAQNIQYF.

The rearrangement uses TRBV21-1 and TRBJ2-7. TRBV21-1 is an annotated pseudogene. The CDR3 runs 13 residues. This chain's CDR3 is CASNGTTSYEQYF. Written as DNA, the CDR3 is TGTGCCAGCAACGGAACGACATCCTACGAGCAGTACTTC.

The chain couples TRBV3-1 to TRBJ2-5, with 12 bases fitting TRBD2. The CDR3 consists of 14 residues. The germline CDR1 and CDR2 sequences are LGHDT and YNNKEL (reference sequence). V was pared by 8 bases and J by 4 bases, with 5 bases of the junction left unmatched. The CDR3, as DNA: TGTGCCAGCGGGTCGACTAGCGGGGGAGAGACCCAGTACTTC. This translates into CASGSTSGGETQYF.

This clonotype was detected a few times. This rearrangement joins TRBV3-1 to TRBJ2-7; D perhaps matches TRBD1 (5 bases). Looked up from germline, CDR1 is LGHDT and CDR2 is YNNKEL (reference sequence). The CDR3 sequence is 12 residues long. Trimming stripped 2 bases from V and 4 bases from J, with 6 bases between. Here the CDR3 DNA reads TGTGCCAGCAGCCAAAGACAGTACGAGCAGTACTTC. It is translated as CASSQRQYEQYF.

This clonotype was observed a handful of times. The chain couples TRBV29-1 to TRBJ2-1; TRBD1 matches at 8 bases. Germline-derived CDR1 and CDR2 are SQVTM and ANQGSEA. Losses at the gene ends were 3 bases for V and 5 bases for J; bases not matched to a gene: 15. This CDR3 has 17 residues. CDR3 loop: CSVEGTGSFYRDNEQFF. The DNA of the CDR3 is TGCAGCGTTGAGGGGACAGGTAGTTTTTATCGGGACAATGAGCAGTTCTTC.

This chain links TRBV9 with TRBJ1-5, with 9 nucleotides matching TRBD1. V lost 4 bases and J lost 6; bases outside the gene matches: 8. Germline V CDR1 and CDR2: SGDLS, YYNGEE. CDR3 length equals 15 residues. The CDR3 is CASSLGTGFGQPQHF. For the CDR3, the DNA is TGTGCCAGCAGCCTGGGGACAGGGTTCGGTCAGCCCCAGCATTTT.

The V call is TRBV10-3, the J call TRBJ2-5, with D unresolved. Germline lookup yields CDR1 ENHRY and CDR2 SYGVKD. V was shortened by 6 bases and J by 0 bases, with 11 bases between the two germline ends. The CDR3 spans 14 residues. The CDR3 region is CAIRGWQNQETQYF. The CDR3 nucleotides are TGTGCCATCAGGGGCTGGCAGAACCAAGAGACCCAGTACTTC.

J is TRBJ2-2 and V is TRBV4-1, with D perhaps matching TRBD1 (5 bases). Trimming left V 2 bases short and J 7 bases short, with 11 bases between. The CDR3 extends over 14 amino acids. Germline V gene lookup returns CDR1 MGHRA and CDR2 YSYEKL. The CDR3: CASSQTDTDGELFF. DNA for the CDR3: TGCGCCAGCAGCCAAACGGACACTGACGGGGAGCTGTTTTTT.

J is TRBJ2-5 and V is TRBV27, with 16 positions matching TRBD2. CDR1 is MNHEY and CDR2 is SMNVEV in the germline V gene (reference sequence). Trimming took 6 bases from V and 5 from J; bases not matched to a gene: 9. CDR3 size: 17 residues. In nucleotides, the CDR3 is TGTGCCAGCAGCCTGGGGACTAGCGGGGGGGCCCGGGAGACCCAGTACTTC. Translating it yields CASSLGTSGGARETQYF.

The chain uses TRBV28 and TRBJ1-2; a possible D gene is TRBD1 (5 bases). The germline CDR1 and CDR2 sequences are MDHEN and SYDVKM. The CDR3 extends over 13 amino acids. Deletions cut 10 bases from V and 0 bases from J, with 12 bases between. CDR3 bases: TGTGCCACGAGGGACGGCACTAACTATGGCTACACCTTC. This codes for CATRDGTNYGYTF.

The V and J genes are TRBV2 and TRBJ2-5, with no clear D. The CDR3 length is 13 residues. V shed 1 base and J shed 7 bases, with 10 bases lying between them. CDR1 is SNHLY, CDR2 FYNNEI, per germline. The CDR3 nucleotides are TGTGCCAGCAGTGAAGAACCAGGCTTGACCCAGTACTTC. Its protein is CASSEEPGLTQYF. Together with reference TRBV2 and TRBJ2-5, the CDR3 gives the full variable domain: EPEVTQTPSHQVTQMGQEVILRCVPISNHLYFYWYRQILGQKVEFLVSFYNNEISEKSEIFDDQFSVERPDGSNFTLKIRSTKLEDSAMYFCASSEEPGLTQYFGPGTRLLVL.

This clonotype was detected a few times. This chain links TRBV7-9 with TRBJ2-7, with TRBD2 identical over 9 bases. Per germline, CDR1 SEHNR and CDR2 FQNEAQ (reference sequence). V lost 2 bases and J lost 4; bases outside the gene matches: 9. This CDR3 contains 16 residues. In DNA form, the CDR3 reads TGTGCCAGCAGCTTAATAGGTAGCGGGAGTGGGTACGAGCAGTACTTC. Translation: CASSLIGSGSGYEQYF.

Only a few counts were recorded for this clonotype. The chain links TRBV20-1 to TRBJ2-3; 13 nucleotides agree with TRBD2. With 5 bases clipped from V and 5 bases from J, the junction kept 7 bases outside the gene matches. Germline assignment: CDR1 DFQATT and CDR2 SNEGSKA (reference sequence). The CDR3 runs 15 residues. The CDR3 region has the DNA TGCAGTGCTGAGACTAGCGGGAGGAGAGTAGATACGCAGTATTTT. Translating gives CSAETSGRRVDTQYF.

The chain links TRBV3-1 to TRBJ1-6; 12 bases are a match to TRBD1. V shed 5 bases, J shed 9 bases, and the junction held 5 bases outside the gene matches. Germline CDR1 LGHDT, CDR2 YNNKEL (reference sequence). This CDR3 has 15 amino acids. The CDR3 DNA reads TGTGCCAGCAGCGTCCGGGACAGGGGGCTTTCACCCCTCCACTTT. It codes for CASSVRDRGLSPLHF. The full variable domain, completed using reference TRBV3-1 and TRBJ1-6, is DTAVSQTPKYLVTQMGNDKSIKCEQNLGHDTMYWYKQDSKKFLKIMFSYNNKELIINETVPNRFSPKSPDKAHLNLHINSLELGDSAVYFCASSVRDRGLSPLHFGNGTRLTVT.

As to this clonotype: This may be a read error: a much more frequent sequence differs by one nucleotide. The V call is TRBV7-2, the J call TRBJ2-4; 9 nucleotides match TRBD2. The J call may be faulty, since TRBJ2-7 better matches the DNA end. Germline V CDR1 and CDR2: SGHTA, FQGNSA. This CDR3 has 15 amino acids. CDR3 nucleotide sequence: TGTACCAGCAGCTTAAGAACTAGCGGGTTCTACGAGCAGTACTTC. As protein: CTSSLRTSGFYEQYF.

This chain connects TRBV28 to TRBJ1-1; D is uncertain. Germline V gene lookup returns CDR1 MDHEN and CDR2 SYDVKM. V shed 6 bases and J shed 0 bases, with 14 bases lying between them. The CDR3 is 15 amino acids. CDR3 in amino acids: CASRHILALNTEAFF. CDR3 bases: TGTGCCAGCAGGCATATCCTTGCGTTGAACACTGAAGCTTTCTTT.

The DNA for the CDR3 is TGTGCCAGCAGAGTAACCCACAATGAGCAGTTCTTC. Its translation: CASRVTHNEQFF. The chain employs TRBV27 and TRBJ2-1; no firm D call. CDR3 length: 12 residues. Per germline, CDR1 MNHEY and CDR2 SMNVEV (reference sequence). Between the trimmed V and J ends, which lost 6 bases and 5 bases, there was a span of 8 bases.

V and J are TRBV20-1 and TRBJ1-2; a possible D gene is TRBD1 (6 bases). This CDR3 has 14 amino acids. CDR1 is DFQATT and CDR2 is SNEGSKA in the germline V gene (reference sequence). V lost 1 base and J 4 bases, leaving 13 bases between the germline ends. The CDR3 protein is CSARGTGQTYGYTF. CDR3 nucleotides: TGCAGTGCTAGAGGCACCGGACAGACCTATGGCTACACCTTC.

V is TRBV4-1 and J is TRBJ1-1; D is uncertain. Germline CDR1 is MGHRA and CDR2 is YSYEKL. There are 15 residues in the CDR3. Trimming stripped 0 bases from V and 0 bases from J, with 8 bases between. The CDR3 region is CASSQDSEMNTEAFF. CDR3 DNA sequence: TGCGCCAGCAGCCAAGATTCCGAGATGAACACTGAAGCTTTCTTT.

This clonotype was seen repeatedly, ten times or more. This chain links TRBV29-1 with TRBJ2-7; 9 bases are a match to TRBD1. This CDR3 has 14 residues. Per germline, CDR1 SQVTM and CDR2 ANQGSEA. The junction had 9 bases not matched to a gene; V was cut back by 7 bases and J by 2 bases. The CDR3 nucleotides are TGCAGCGGCTTAACCGGGACAGGGACCTACGAGCAGTACTTC. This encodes CSGLTGTGTYEQYF.